The 30 T cell receptor beta chains in this list originate from one sample, sequenced in a study of blood T cell repertoires in COVID-19 (dated by TCRdb to 2019 to 2021). Library generation was performed with the immunoSEQ multiplex PCR assay. In its TCRdb copy, this immuneACCESS table keeps in-frame sequences only and misses some clones. Where compared with another copy, unresolved V genes explain less than half of these, and the others have no known cause. A total of 100,000 to 150,000 clones appear in this sample, approximately 74% of them only once. The top ten hold 5.5% of the sample. Sequenced: peripheral blood. Receptor source: a man in his 60s with acute or convalescent COVID-19.

The rearrangement uses TRBV7-3 and TRBJ2-4, with 15 bases aligning to TRBD2. The CDR3 extends over 18 amino acids. The germline V gene has CDR1 SGHTA and CDR2 FQGTGA. Germline trimming cut 4 bases from V and 0 bases from J; bases unmatched to any gene: 4. CDR3 nucleotides: TGTGCCAGCAGCTCCGGGACTAGCGGGAGGAAAGCCAAAAACATTCAGTACTTC. Translated: CASSSGTSGRKAKNIQYF.

This rearrangement joins TRBV3-1 (or the pseudogene TRBV3-2) to TRBJ1-2; 8 bases align to TRBD1. The germline V gene has CDR1 LGHDT and CDR2 YNNKEL (reference sequence). CDR3 length: 16 residues. V was pared by 1 base and J by 5 bases, with 9 bases of the junction left unmatched. CDR3 residues: CASSQGTGTNIYGYTF. The CDR3 bases are TGTGCCAGCAGCCAAGGGACAGGGACTAACATATATGGCTACACCTTC.

The J gene is TRBJ2-1, the V gene TRBV5-1; D unclear. Germline loops: CDR1 SGHRS, CDR2 YFSETQ. This CDR3 has 12 residues. V was trimmed by 4 bases and J by 6 bases, leaving 8 bases between them. CDR3 bases: TGCGCCAGCAGCCTGCGTCCCAATGAGCAGTTCTTC. It yields the protein CASSLRPNEQFF.

The chain links TRBV24-1 to TRBJ2-5; 8 positions agree with TRBD2. The junction had 7 bases not matched to a gene; V was cut back by 9 bases and J by 2 bases. This CDR3 has 14 residues. Germline values: CDR1 KGHDR, CDR2 SFDVKD. The CDR3: CATGRAGVQETQYF. The DNA for the CDR3 is TGTGCCACCGGTAGAGCGGGAGTTCAAGAGACCCAGTACTTC.

This clone turned up a few times. The rearrangement joins TRBV10-2 to TRBJ2-7; 9 bases are shared with TRBD2. This CDR3 region has 14 residues. CDR1 and CDR2 from the germline V gene are WSHSY and SAAADI. J was trimmed by 3 bases and V by 6 bases; bases with no gene match: 6. DNA of the CDR3: TGCGCCAGCAGGACTAGCGGAGGGCTCTACGAGCAGTACTTC. Its translation: CASRTSGGLYEQYF.

V usage is TRBV5-1 and J usage is TRBJ2-7; 10 nucleotides match TRBD1. The CDR3 loop spans 18 amino acids. From germline, CDR1 is SGHRS and CDR2 YFSETQ. Unmatched junction bases numbered 10, after V lost 0 bases and J lost 1 base. CDR3: CASSLGSVWDRGSYEQYF. CDR3 coding DNA: TGCGCCAGCAGCTTGGGTTCCGTATGGGACAGGGGATCCTACGAGCAGTACTTC.

This clone has just one count. The rearrangement links TRBV5-1 to TRBJ1-5; 9 bases line up with TRBD1. Germline lookup yields CDR1 SGHRS and CDR2 YFSETQ. V lost 4 bases and J lost 0; bases outside the gene matches: 8. The CDR3 totals 17 residues. The CDR3 sequence: CASSPGTGTSSNQPQHF. The CDR3, as DNA: TGCGCCAGCAGCCCCGGGACAGGGACTTCTAGCAATCAGCCCCAGCATTTT. The full variable domain, completed using reference TRBV5-1 and TRBJ1-5, is KAGVTQTPRYLIKTRGQQVTLSCSPISGHRSVSWYQQTPGQGLQFLFEYFSETQRNKGNFPGRFSGRQFSNSRSEMNVSTLELGDSALYLCASSPGTGTSSNQPQHFGDGTRLSIL.

The V gene is TRBV7-9, the J gene TRBJ1-3, with D unclear. V was clipped by 7 bases and J by 0 bases, with 10 bases between them. Germline V lookup: CDR1 SEHNR, CDR2 FQNEAQ (reference sequence). The length of the CDR3 is 14 residues. Written as DNA, the CDR3 is TGTGCCAGCAACCCCGACAACTCTGGAAACACCATATATTTT. As protein: CASNPDNSGNTIYF.

The rearrangement joins TRBV7-2 to TRBJ2-3; D perhaps matches TRBD1 (6 bases). CDR3 length equals 17 residues. Germline V CDR1 and CDR2: SGHTA, FQGNSA. V gave up 2 bases and J gave up 1 base, with 16 bases separating them. CDR3 nucleotide sequence: TGTGCCAGCAGCTTATTGATCGCAGGGGCGGGCACAGATACGCAGTATTTT. Residues: CASSLLIAGAGTDTQYF.

This clone was seen once. The chain combines TRBV3-1 (or the pseudogene TRBV3-2) with TRBJ1-2; D call uncertain. This CDR3 has 13 residues. V lost 1 base, J lost 4 bases, and 7 bases lay in between. Germline V gene lookup returns CDR1 LGHDT and CDR2 YNNKEL (reference sequence). The CDR3 coding sequence is TGTGCCAGCAGCCAAGCCGTCAGCTATGGCTACACCTTC. Translating gives CASSQAVSYGYTF.

A few counts support this clone. The chain joins TRBV2 to TRBJ1-6; tentatively, D is TRBD1 (6 bases). Germline V gene lookup returns CDR1 SNHLY and CDR2 FYNNEI. The CDR3 length is 15 residues. V lost 6 bases to trimming and J lost 8 bases, with 17 bases between them. The CDR3 reads CASSGRGGRDSPLHF. The CDR3 DNA reads as TGTGCCAGCAGCGGAAGGGGGGGCAGGGATTCACCCCTCCACTTT.

The CDR3 bases are TGTGCCAGCAGCCCCAGACTAGCGGGGGACCATACGCAGTATTTT. The encoded protein is CASSPRLAGDHTQYF. The V and J genes are TRBV3-1 (or the pseudogene TRBV3-2) and TRBJ2-3; TRBD2 agrees at 12 bases. Germline V gene data show CDR1 as LGHDT and CDR2 as YNNKEL (reference sequence). J was trimmed by 7 bases and V by 4 bases; bases with no gene match: 6. This CDR3 region has 15 residues.

The chain is built from TRBV7-9 and TRBJ2-7, with D possibly matching TRBD2 (6 bases). In germline, CDR1 is SEHNR, CDR2 FQNEAQ (reference sequence). Trimming took off 1 base at V and 9 bases at J, with 16 bases between the two ends. CDR3 size: 14 residues. The CDR3 loop reads CASSLDYSSAPQYF. The CDR3 coding sequence is TGTGCCAGCAGCTTAGATTATTCTAGCGCGCCGCAGTACTTC.

V is TRBV4-1 and J is TRBJ1-2; weak D call: TRBD1 (5 bases). V was clipped by 3 bases and J by 7 bases, with 9 bases between them. The germline gives CDR1 MGHRA, CDR2 YSYEKL. This CDR3 spans 12 amino acids. The CDR3 spells CASSQPGPGYTF. The CDR3 nucleotides read TGCGCCAGCAGCCAGCCAGGGCCTGGCTACACCTTC.

This chain uses TRBV7-6 with TRBJ2-7, with TRBD2 matching over 10 bases. Germline V gene sequence: CDR1 SGHVS, CDR2 FNYEAQ. The V and J ends lost 3 bases and 3 bases, in that order; junction bases with no gene match: 5. The CDR3 loop spans 15 amino acids. The CDR3 is CASSFGTSERYEQYF. The CDR3 coding sequence is TGTGCCAGCAGCTTCGGGACTAGCGAGCGCTACGAGCAGTACTTC. The full variable domain, completed using reference TRBV7-6 and TRBJ2-7, is GAGVSQSPRYKVTKRGQDVALRCDPISGHVSLYWYRQALGQGPEFLTYFNYEAQQDKSGLPNDRFSAERPEGSISTLTIQRTEQRDSAMYRCASSFGTSERYEQYFGPGTRLTVT.

In this sample, this clone turned up a few times. The chain employs TRBV29-1 and TRBJ2-5, with 10 bases identical to TRBD2. The germline CDR1 and CDR2 sequences are SQVTM and ANQGSEA. J gave up 2 bases and V 0 bases, and 6 bases lay outside the gene matches. This CDR3 spans 16 amino acids. CDR3 coding DNA: TGCAGCGTTGAAGATCGTAGCGGGAGGATTCAAGAGACCCAGTACTTC. It translates to CSVEDRSGRIQETQYF.

The chain is built from TRBV2 and TRBJ2-1; D is unclear. V lost 2 bases, J lost 12 bases, and 11 bases lay in between. The CDR3 covers 12 residues. Germline V gene sequence: CDR1 SNHLY, CDR2 FYNNEI. CDR3: CASSEKPQRQFF. The CDR3 nucleotides read TGTGCCAGCAGTGAAAAGCCTCAACGGCAGTTCTTC.

This clone was observed a single time. The J gene is TRBJ1-3, the V gene TRBV5-6; perhaps TRBD1 as D (5 bases). In germline, CDR1 is SGHDT, CDR2 YYEEEE. V lost 0 bases, J lost 2 bases, and 9 bases lay in between. CDR3 length: 15 amino acids. CDR3 residues: CASSLEPGTGNTIYF. DNA of the CDR3: TGTGCCAGCAGCTTGGAGCCAGGGACTGGAAACACCATATATTTT.

V usage is TRBV27 and J usage is TRBJ1-5; maybe TRBD1 (6 bases). From germline, CDR1 is MNHEY and CDR2 SMNVEV (reference sequence). V was shortened by 2 bases and J by 2 bases, with 10 bases between the two germline ends. The CDR3 contains 15 residues. The CDR3 spells CASSLGQGRNQPQHF. Here the CDR3 DNA reads TGTGCCAGCAGTTTAGGCCAGGGGCGCAATCAGCCCCAGCATTTT.

V is TRBV10-3 and J is TRBJ2-3; D not certain. Germline V lookup: CDR1 ENHRY, CDR2 SYGVKD. CDR3 size: 12 residues. Trimming cost V 1 base and J 5 bases, with 4 bases left between them. The CDR3 loop reads CAISEYRDTQYF. CDR3 sequence (DNA): TGTGCCATCAGTGAGTACAGAGATACGCAGTATTTT.

Only a few counts were recorded for this clone. The chain joins TRBV6-5 to TRBJ2-1; 9 positions match TRBD2. Per germline, CDR1 MNHEY and CDR2 SVGAGI. The CDR3 length is 15 residues. Trimming removed 6 bases from V and 4 bases from J; junction bases left unmatched: 7. In DNA form, the CDR3 reads TGTGCCAGCAGGCTCACTAGCGGGCCGTACAATGAGCAGTTCTTC. Translation: CASRLTSGPYNEQFF.

V gene TRBV6-5 combines with J gene TRBJ1-2; D gene uncertain. This CDR3 comprises 16 residues. From germline, CDR1 is MNHEY and CDR2 SVGAGI. V was pared by 2 bases and J by 4 bases, with 17 bases between. DNA of the CDR3: TGTGCCAGCAGTTACAACTGGAGGGAGGGCCTCTATGGCTACACCTTC. Translation gives CASSYNWREGLYGYTF.

This rearrangement joins TRBV19 to TRBJ1-5; D call uncertain. Trimming left V 7 bases short and J 4 bases short, with 14 bases between. The CDR3 extends over 14 amino acids. The germline CDR1 and CDR2 sequences are LNHDA and SQIVND (reference sequence). The CDR3 sequence: CASNRGSGNQPQHF. DNA for the CDR3: TGTGCCAGTAATCGGGGTTCCGGGAATCAGCCCCAGCATTTT. Full variable domain (missing parts from reference TRBV19 and TRBJ1-5): DGGITQSPKYLFRKEGQNVTLSCEQNLNHDAMYWYRQDPGQGLRLIYYSQIVNDFQKGDIAEGYSVSREKKESFPLTVTSAQKNPTAFYLCASNRGSGNQPQHFGDGTRLSIL.

The rearrangement uses TRBV11-2 and TRBJ1-5; tentatively, D is TRBD1 (5 bases). V was pared by 2 bases and J by 4 bases, with 12 bases between. This CDR3 region has 15 residues. The germline V gene has CDR1 SGHAT and CDR2 FQNNGV. CDR3: CASSLRAGQNQPQHF. The CDR3 DNA sequence: TGTGCCAGCAGCTTAAGGGCAGGGCAAAATCAGCCCCAGCATTTT.

The chain uses TRBV5-6 and TRBJ2-1; possibly TRBD2 for D (6 bases). In germline, CDR1 is SGHDT, CDR2 YYEEEE. There are 14 residues in the CDR3. Trimming took 0 bases from V and 8 from J, leaving 12 bases between them. This CDR3 reads CASSLVIGGDEQFF. Here the CDR3 DNA reads TGTGCCAGCAGCTTGGTGATCGGAGGGGATGAGCAGTTCTTC.

This clone was observed a handful of times. The rearrangement joins TRBV7-2 to TRBJ2-3; 10 bases line up with TRBD2. Looked up from germline, CDR1 is SGHTA and CDR2 is FQGNSA. CDR3 size: 16 residues. V lost 1 base to trimming and J lost 7 bases; unmatched junction nucleotides: 8. The CDR3 sequence is CASSLVASGSRNTQYF. The CDR3 DNA follows: TGTGCCAGCAGCTTAGTGGCTAGCGGGAGTCGAAATACGCAGTATTTT.

Points on this clone: The same CDR3 also results from other DNA sequences found in this sample. The chain combines TRBV19 with TRBJ1-1; 7 bases line up with TRBD1. The CDR3 sequence is 12 residues long. V lost 9 bases to trimming and J lost 2 bases; unmatched junction nucleotides: 3. The germline gives CDR1 LNHDA, CDR2 SQIVND (reference sequence). The CDR3 coding sequence is TGTGCCAGCCGGACAGGTAACACTGAAGCTTTCTTT. Protein sequence: CASRTGNTEAFF.

The chain recombines TRBV2 with TRBJ2-2, with D unclear. Germline CDR1 and CDR2: SNHLY and FYNNEI. This CDR3 is built from 14 residues. V lost 6 bases to trimming and J lost 6 bases, with 14 bases between them. The CDR3: CASRPTSIAGELFF. The CDR3 DNA follows: TGTGCCAGCAGGCCGACAAGTATCGCCGGGGAGCTGTTTTTT.

The genes are TRBV29-1 and TRBJ2-3; D is uncertain. Trimming removed 2 bases at V and 3 bases at J, with 15 bases between. The CDR3 consists of 15 residues. Germline-derived CDR1 and CDR2 are SQVTM and ANQGSEA. The CDR3 bases are TGCAGCGTTGAATTAGCCGCTCTAGTGACAGATACGCAGTATTTT. Amino acids: CSVELAALVTDTQYF.

The chain carries TRBV19 and TRBJ2-1; 12 bases match TRBD2. The junction had 8 bases not matched to a gene; V was cut back by 5 bases and J by 9 bases. This CDR3 spans 15 amino acids. Germline V gene sequence: CDR1 LNHDA, CDR2 SQIVND (reference sequence). The CDR3 DNA reads TGTGCCAGTAGTCCACTAGCGGGAGGAAGGGGTGAGCAGTTCTTC. Encoded protein: CASSPLAGGRGEQFF.